This is a list of T cell receptor beta chains from one sample in a study of a mutant IDH1 vaccine in newly diagnosed glioma. Their antigens are not known. Clones were sequenced by immunoSEQ multiplex PCR, and TCRdb holds only the in-frame ones, with some missing. The profile shows 39,000 or so clones, about four fifths of them singletons. This specimen consisted of PBMCs, obtained from a glioma patient whose treatment included an IDH1 peptide vaccine. Receptor source: a man aged 40-55 years with glioma. Each CDR3 is given with its conserved first and last residue. Each record gives: D gene, V gene, J gene, clone size, CDR3 protein, CDR3 DNA. A D gene is named only where the DNA matches it firmly. Clone size is stated in some rows and not others, as once, few, many or a class when expanded.

-	TRBV5-1	TRBJ2-1	once	CASSLQGPPRNEQFF	TGCGCCAGCAGCCTGCAGGGGCCTCCTCGCAATGAGCAGTTCTTC
-	TRBV4-2	TRBJ2-7	once	CASSQVLAAGAVYEQYF	TGTGCCAGCAGCCAAGTTCTAGCTGCGGGGGCCGTCTACGAGCAGTACTTC
TRBD2	TRBV5-1	TRBJ2-5	few	CASSFLAGTGETQYF	TGCGCCAGCAGCTTTCTAGCGGGGACGGGCGAGACCCAGTACTTC
TRBD1	TRBV11-2	TRBJ2-7	-	CASSTGQGYEQYF	TGTGCCAGCAGCACCGGACAGGGCTACGAGCAGTACTTC
-	TRBV5-8	TRBJ2-5	-	CASSLMGSKETQYF	TGTGCCAGCAGCTTGATGGGATCGAAAGAGACCCAGTACTTC
-	TRBV6-5	TRBJ1-5	few	CASSYPGGPQHF	TGTGCCAGCAGTTATCCGGGGGGACCCCAGCATTTT
-	TRBV5-6	TRBJ1-2	-	CASSPIQQGGGYTF	TGTGCCAGCAGCCCGATACAACAGGGCGGTGGCTACACCTTC
-	TRBV7-9	TRBJ2-7	few	CASSLTPGEQYF	TGTGCCAGCAGCTTGACCCCCGGCGAGCAGTACTTC
-	TRBV6-5	TRBJ2-6	few	CASSLRGSGANVLTF	TGTGCCAGCAGTCTCAGGGGCTCCGGGGCCAACGTCCTGACTTTC
-	TRBV10-2	TRBJ1-5	-	CASSEGAGQPQHF	TGCGCCAGCAGTGAAGGGGCGGGCCAGCCCCAGCATTTT
TRBD1	TRBV2	TRBJ2-2	-	CASRTGGSGTGELFF	TGTGCCAGCAGGACAGGGGGCTCGGGAACCGGGGAGCTGTTTTTT
-	TRBV11-2	TRBJ2-7	once	CASSFGGTAIYEQYF	TGTGCCAGCAGCTTTGGAGGGACAGCCATCTACGAGCAGTACTTC
-	TRBV18	TRBJ1-2	-	CASSPKGGNSNYGYTF	TGTGCCAGCTCACCAAAGGGGGGGAACTCTAACTATGGCTACACCTTC
-	TRBV6-6	TRBJ1-2	-	CASYSSRDAIDGYTF	TGTGCCAGCTACTCCTCTAGGGATGCGATCGATGGCTACACCTTC
-	TRBV19	TRBJ1-4	few	CASSELGYNEKLFF	TGTGCCAGTAGTGAATTGGGATATAATGAAAAACTGTTTTTT
TRBD2	TRBV5-1	TRBJ2-1	-	CASSLTSGGAYNEQFF	TGCGCCAGCAGCTTGACTAGCGGGGGGGCTTACAATGAGCAGTTCTTC
TRBD1	TRBV7-9	TRBJ2-2	-	CASSRTGGHGELFF	TGTGCCAGCAGTCGGACAGGGGGTCACGGGGAGCTGTTTTTT
-	TRBV15	TRBJ1-2	-	CATSRGGGGYGYTF	TGTGCCACCAGCAGAGGAGGCGGTGGCTATGGCTACACCTTC
-	TRBV5-1	TRBJ2-4	once	CASSELTAQNIQYF	TGCGCCAGCAGCGAACTGACAGCTCAAAACATTCAGTACTTC
-	TRBV27	TRBJ1-4	-	CASSLVGRGKLFF	TGTGCCAGCAGTTTAGTTGGGAGAGGAAAACTGTTTTTT
TRBD1	TRBV7-9	TRBJ2-7	once	CASSRNGPGTGTDEQYF	TGTGCCAGCAGCCGTAACGGTCCCGGGACAGGGACGGACGAGCAGTACTTC
-	TRBV5-4	TRBJ2-2	-	CASSTGENTGELFF	TGTGCCAGCAGTACAGGAGAAAACACCGGGGAGCTGTTTTTT
TRBD1	TRBV18	TRBJ1-3	-	CASSLRDRGIAGNTIYF	TGTGCCAGCTCACTCCGGGACAGGGGAATAGCTGGAAACACCATATATTTT
TRBD2	TRBV18	TRBJ2-5	-	CASSSLRLAGQETQYF	TGTGCCAGCTCATCCCTCCGACTAGCGGGCCAAGAGACCCAGTACTTC
-	TRBV13	TRBJ2-2	-	CASSFSFSANTGELFF	TGTGCCAGCAGCTTTTCTTTCAGCGCGAACACCGGGGAGCTGTTTTTT
-	TRBV5-1	TRBJ2-1	-	CASSLAGQYNEQFF	TGCGCCAGCAGCTTGGCAGGACAGTACAATGAGCAGTTCTTC
-	TRBV2	TRBJ2-1	-	CASSFRDTPYNEQFF	TGTGCCAGCAGCTTCCGGGACACCCCCTACAATGAGCAGTTCTTC
TRBD1	TRBV10-1	TRBJ2-1	-	CASMGTGTGDNEQFF	TGCGCCAGCATGGGCACCGGGACAGGGGATAATGAGCAGTTCTTC
-	TRBV18	TRBJ1-2	-	CASSAGTDYGYTF	TGTGCCAGCTCGGCCGGGACGGACTATGGCTACACCTTC
-	TRBV5-8	TRBJ2-2	-	CASSLLPSPTGELFF	TGTGCCAGCAGCTTGTTGCCGTCACCTACCGGGGAGCTGTTTTTT
-	TRBV6-5	TRBJ2-1	-	CASTPRDSHNEQFF	TGTGCCAGCACCCCCCGGGACTCTCACAATGAGCAGTTCTTC
-	TRBV18	TRBJ1-4	-	CASSPLGFGPGHEKLFF	TGTGCCAGCTCACCTCTGGGTTTTGGACCTGGTCATGAAAAACTGTTTTTT
-	TRBV7-8	TRBJ2-6	once	CASSFQLSGANVLTF	TGTGCCAGCAGCTTCCAGCTCTCTGGGGCCAACGTCCTGACTTTC
-	TRBV6-4	TRBJ1-1	-	CASRDLENTEAFF	TGTGCCAGCAGAGACTTAGAGAACACTGAAGCTTTCTTT
-	TRBV5-8	TRBJ2-1	-	CASRRYSGDEQFF	TGTGCCAGCAGACGGTACTCTGGGGATGAGCAGTTCTTC
-	TRBV29-1	TRBJ1-4	-	CSVEAATNEKLFF	TGCAGCGTTGAAGCAGCAACTAATGAAAAACTGTTTTTT
-	TRBV5-1	TRBJ2-1	-	CASSLGQSSYNEQFF	TGCGCCAGCAGCTTAGGACAGTCCTCCTACAATGAGCAGTTCTTC
-	TRBV7-9	TRBJ1-1	few	CASSLVAAEAFF	TGTGCCAGCAGCTTAGTTGCCGCTGAAGCTTTCTTT
TRBD1	TRBV30	TRBJ1-2	-	CAWTKGQATNYGYTF	TGTGCCTGGACCAAGGGACAGGCGACTAACTATGGCTACACCTTC
-	TRBV5-4	TRBJ2-1	-	CASSIQGNNEQFF	TGTGCCAGCAGCATTCAGGGGAATAATGAGCAGTTCTTC
-	TRBV2	TRBJ2-2	-	CASSQILAGELFF	TGTGCCAGCAGCCAGATACTAGCCGGGGAGCTGTTTTTT
TRBD1	TRBV7-9	TRBJ2-4	-	CASSLGDRGTDIQYF	TGTGCCAGCAGCTTAGGAGACAGGGGTACAGACATTCAGTACTTC